The rows below give T cell receptor beta chains drawn from one sample of a study of blood T cell repertoires in COVID-19. Repertoires were generated with immunoSEQ multiplex PCR, while TCRdb's copy carries only in-frame clones and drops some. This table has roughly 300,000 clones, roughly 85% appearing once. Sequenced material: PBMCs or T cells enriched from blood (not recorded which). The receptors were sampled from a woman aged 45-65 years who had recovered from COVID-19. Each CDR3 is given with its conserved first and last residue. A D gene is named only where the DNA matches it firmly. Size values are once, few and many counts, or a class for expanded clones, and some rows have none.

CASSLTGTGTGELFF | TGTGCCAGCAGCTTGACAGGGACGGGCACCGGGGAGCTGTTTTTT | TRBJ2-2 | few | TRBV11-3 | TRBD1
CASSIGRGTDEQYF | TGTGCCAGTAGTATAGGCAGGGGGACCGACGAGCAGTACTTC | TRBJ2-7 | once | TRBV19 | TRBD1
CASTPLGTGAAGELFF | TGTGCCAGCACCCCCCTGGGGACAGGGGCTGCCGGGGAGCTGTTTTTT | TRBJ2-2 | once | TRBV11-2 | TRBD1
CASSLVQGSYGYTF | TGTGCCAGCAGCTTAGTACAGGGCAGCTATGGCTACACCTTC | TRBJ1-2 | once | TRBV7-2 | .
CASSLSGTGVNTEAFF | TGTGCCAGCAGCTTGTCCGGGACAGGCGTGAACACTGAAGCTTTCTTT | TRBJ1-1 | once | TRBV7-2 | TRBD1
CASSLAVSTEAFF | TGTGCCAGCAGCTTAGCGGTGAGCACTGAAGCTTTCTTT | TRBJ1-1 | . | TRBV7-9 | .
CASRPTSGGAAGEQFF | TGCGCCAGCAGACCTACTAGCGGGGGGGCAGCAGGGGAGCAGTTCTTC | TRBJ2-1 | . | TRBV5-1 | TRBD2
CASGKRANYGYTF | TGTGCCAGCGGTAAAAGAGCTAACTATGGCTACACCTTC | TRBJ1-2 | . | TRBV2 | .
CASSQNLIADRDRVRSNQPQHF | TGCGCCAGCAGTCAAAACCTGATCGCGGACAGGGATCGTGTTCGGAGCAATCAGCCCCAGCATTTT | TRBJ1-5 | . | TRBV23-1 | TRBD1
CASSKGQGFTNEQFF | TGTGCCAGCAGTAAGGGACAGGGTTTCACGAATGAGCAGTTCTTC | TRBJ2-1 | . | TRBV2 | TRBD1
CACGTGLNTEAFF | TGTGCCTGCGGGACAGGACTGAACACTGAAGCTTTCTTT | TRBJ1-1 | . | TRBV6-5 | TRBD1
CASSPLAQGGAGIEAFF | TGTGCCAGCTCACCACTGGCCCAAGGGGGGGCCGGAATTGAAGCTTTCTTT | TRBJ1-1 | . | TRBV18 | .
CASSERTGEPYGYTF | TGTGCCAGCAGTGAAAGGACAGGCGAACCCTATGGCTACACCTTC | TRBJ1-2 | . | TRBV2 | TRBD1
CASSIRGGETQYF | TGTGCCAGTAGTATAAGGGGTGGGGAGACCCAGTACTTC | TRBJ2-5 | . | TRBV19 | .
CASSFGTEAFF | TGTGCCAGCAGCTTCGGTACTGAAGCTTTCTTT | TRBJ1-1 | few | TRBV5-6 | .
CASSLGFDRGNYGYTF | TGTGCCAGCAGCTTAGGGTTCGACAGGGGCAACTATGGCTACACCTTC | TRBJ1-2 | . | TRBV7-8 | TRBD1
CASSPPSGLEQYF | TGTGCCAGTAGCCCTCCTAGCGGGCTTGAGCAGTACTTC | TRBJ2-7 | . | TRBV11-2 | TRBD2
CASSQVQGAGELFF | TGTGCCAGCAGCCAGGTTCAGGGGGCCGGGGAGCTGTTTTTT | TRBJ2-2 | . | TRBV4-2 | TRBD1
CAWNGQAYGYTF | TGTGCCTGGAATGGACAGGCCTATGGCTACACCTTC | TRBJ1-2 | . | TRBV30 | TRBD1
CASSELLVQGTYGYTF | TGTGCCAGCAGTGAACTCCTAGTACAGGGAACCTATGGCTACACCTTC | TRBJ1-2 | . | TRBV25-1 | .
CASSSSGSEYNEQFF | TGTGCCAGCAGTTCTAGCGGGAGTGAATACAATGAGCAGTTCTTC | TRBJ2-1 | . | TRBV6-9 | TRBD2